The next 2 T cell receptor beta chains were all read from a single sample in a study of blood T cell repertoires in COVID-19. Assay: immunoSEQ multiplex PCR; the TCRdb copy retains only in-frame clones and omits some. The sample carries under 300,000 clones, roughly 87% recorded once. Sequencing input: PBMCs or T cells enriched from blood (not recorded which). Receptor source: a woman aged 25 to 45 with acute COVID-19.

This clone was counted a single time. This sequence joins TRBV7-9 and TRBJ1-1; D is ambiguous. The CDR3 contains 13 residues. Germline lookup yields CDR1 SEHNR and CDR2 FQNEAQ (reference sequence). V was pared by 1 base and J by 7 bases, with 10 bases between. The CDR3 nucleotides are TGTGCCAGCAGCTTAGTTGGGCAAGGTGAAGCTTTCTTT. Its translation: CASSLVGQGEAFF.

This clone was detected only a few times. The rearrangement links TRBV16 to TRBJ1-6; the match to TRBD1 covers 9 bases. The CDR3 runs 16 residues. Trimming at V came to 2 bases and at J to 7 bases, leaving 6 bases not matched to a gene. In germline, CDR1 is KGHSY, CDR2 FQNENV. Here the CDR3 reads CASSQGGQGRNSPLHF. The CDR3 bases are TGTGCCAGCAGCCAAGGAGGACAGGGGAGGAATTCACCCCTCCACTTT.